The rows below give T cell receptor beta chains drawn from one sample of a study of cytomegalovirus exposure and HLA in healthy donors. Method: immunoSEQ multiplex PCR; TCRdb's copy keeps in-frame clones and lacks some. This table has roughly 160,000 clones, approximately 85% appearing once. Sequenced material: PBMCs. These receptors came from a man aged 18 to 30 in good health and CMV-seropositive. The conserved cysteine and the conserved F or W are not part of the CDR3 here. D genes are given only for firm matches.

D,J,V,CDR3
NA,TRBJ2-3,TRBV4-3,ASSQEHRPTDTQY
TRBD2,TRBJ2-1,TRBV15,ATSRDRGDSGGFYNEQF
TRBD1,TRBJ2-7,TRBV5-1,ASRQGAYEQY
NA,TRBJ2-5,TRBV6-1,ASSEMGGETQY
NA,TRBJ2-3,TRBV11-2,ASSLNGGLLTDTQY
NA,TRBJ2-7,TRBV4-1,ASSQEDRLVYEQY
NA,TRBJ1-2,TRBV7-9,SSSLSQPYGYT
NA,TRBJ1-6,TRBV30,AWSVQHDSPLH
NA,TRBJ2-7,TRBV29-1,SVVGRAYEQY
TRBD1,TRBJ1-1,TRBV19,ASSTWPGTGDTEAF
NA,TRBJ2-7,TRBV4-1,ASSLQQGTAYEQY
NA,TRBJ2-7,TRBV11-2,ASNPWGVSYEQY
NA,TRBJ2-7,TRBV7-2,ASSLGRGYEQY
NA,TRBJ1-3,TRBV14,ASSQDFLAGNTIY
TRBD1,NA,TRBV7-6,ASSFGQEAYEQY
NA,TRBJ1-2,TRBV9,ASSVDHSLVYGYT
TRBD1,TRBJ2-7,TRBV7-9,ASSSTGGLPYEQY
TRBD2,TRBJ2-3,TRBV5-1,ASSGGTSGGNTDTQY
NA,TRBJ2-7,TRBV11-2,ASSLQDSYSYEQY
TRBD1,TRBJ2-7,TRBV6-1,ASSEAGDSPYEQY
TRBD1,TRBJ1-2,TRBV28,ASSLIVTGTGTDGYT
NA,TRBJ1-1,TRBV7-9,SSSGSGFTTEAF
TRBD1,TRBJ1-2,TRBV29-1,SVQGADGYT
TRBD1,TRBJ2-2,TRBV7-2,ASSLTTGGAGELF
TRBD2,TRBJ2-1,TRBV6-4,ASTLAGGYYNEQF
TRBD1,TRBJ1-5,TRBV5-1,ASSLGTGVQPQH
TRBD1,TRBJ2-7,TRBV9,ASSVGQGIYEQY
NA,TRBJ2-5,TRBV6-5,ASSPRQGLGETQY
TRBD1,TRBJ2-3,TRBV19,ASSIATGQGLDTQY
TRBD2,TRBJ2-7,TRBV2,ASLAGAPAYEQY
NA,TRBJ1-1,TRBV13,ASSLLGEAF
TRBD1,TRBJ1-5,TRBV5-8,ASSGRTGHSNQPQH
TRBD1,TRBJ2-3,TRBV5-1,ARKYRDRGDDTQY
TRBD2,TRBJ2-7,TRBV5-1,ASSLGPAGPLTYEQY
TRBD1,TRBJ1-6,TRBV14,ASSQELQGDSPLH
TRBD1,TRBJ1-2,TRBV10-3,AISLTGGTYGYT
NA,TRBJ2-7,TRBV5-1,ASSESSYEQY
NA,TRBJ2-3,TRBV5-1,ASSLGSLTDTQY
NA,TRBJ1-2,TRBV18,ASSPPSAARVGGYT
NA,TRBJ1-5,TRBV7-2,ASSLGAGSYQPQH
NA,TRBJ1-5,TRBV4-3,ASSQDHPGGNQPQH
TRBD2,TRBJ2-3,TRBV9,ASSEPRTSGGDTQY
NA,TRBJ1-3,TRBV5-1,ASSLGGASGNTIY
TRBD2,TRBJ2-1,TRBV29-1,SVGHQGGNEQF
TRBD1,TRBJ2-3,TRBV5-1,ASTVTGAVTDTQY
NA,TRBJ1-3,TRBV7-9,ASITGSGNTIY
NA,TRBJ2-5,TRBV19,ASSIVPAGRKETQY
TRBD1,TRBJ1-6,TRBV7-2,ASSPRQGLSLH
TRBD2,TRBJ2-7,TRBV5-1,ASSKGTSGGYEQY
NA,TRBJ1-1,TRBV5-1,ASSRDSAAMNTEAF
NA,TRBJ2-7,TRBV11-2,ASSPNVGHSYEQY